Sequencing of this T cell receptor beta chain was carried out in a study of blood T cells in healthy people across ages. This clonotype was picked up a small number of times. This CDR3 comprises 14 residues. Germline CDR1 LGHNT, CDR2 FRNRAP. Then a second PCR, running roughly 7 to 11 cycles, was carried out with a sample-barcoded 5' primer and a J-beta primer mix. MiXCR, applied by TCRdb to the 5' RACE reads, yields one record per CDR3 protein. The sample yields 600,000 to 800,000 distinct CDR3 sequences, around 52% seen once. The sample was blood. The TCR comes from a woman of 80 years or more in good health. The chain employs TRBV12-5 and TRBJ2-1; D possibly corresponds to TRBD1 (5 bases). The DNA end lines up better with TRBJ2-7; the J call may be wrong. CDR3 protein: CASGFETAYNEQYF. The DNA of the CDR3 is TGTGCTAGTGGTTTTGAGACAGCCTACAATGAGCAGTACTTC.